The 14 T cell receptor beta chains below were found in one sample sequenced in a study of shared clonotypes between healthy human individuals. The data were produced by immunoSEQ multiplex PCR, yet TCRdb's version contains in-frame clones alone and is incomplete. The sample contains roughly 1 million clones, under 80% of which appear only once. Sequencing was carried out using memory CD4+ T cells sorted from blood. Subset meaning: CD45RA-negative fraction. The receptors were gathered from a man aged 18 to 30 in good health.

The gene calls are TRBV5-1 and TRBJ2-2; D perhaps matches TRBD1 (6 bases). Germline assignment: CDR1 SGHRS and CDR2 YFSETQ. The V gene lost 2 bases and the J gene lost 6 bases, with 14 bases spanning the gap. This CDR3 comprises 15 residues. The CDR3 sequence: CASSLGEGVPGELFF. The DNA of the CDR3 is TGCGCCAGCAGCTTAGGAGAGGGGGTCCCCGGGGAGCTGTTTTTT.

The rearrangement links TRBV28 to TRBJ1-1, with D possibly matching TRBD1 (5 bases). The CDR3 totals 18 residues. The V gene lost 5 bases and the J gene lost 4 bases, with 26 bases spanning the gap. Germline CDR1 is MDHEN and CDR2 is SYDVKM. The CDR3 DNA reads TGTGCCAGCAGTGGGGGGAATTCCCAGTGGGGTTACCCCACTGAAGCTTTCTTT. It codes for CASSGGNSQWGYPTEAFF.

The chain links TRBV30 to TRBJ2-3; TRBD2 is a possible D gene (6 bases). The germline gives CDR1 GTSNPN, CDR2 SVGIG (reference sequence). Between the trimmed V and J ends, which lost 5 bases and 1 base, there was a span of 13 bases. The CDR3 sequence is 14 residues long. The CDR3 loop is CAWGTTGGTDTQYF. CDR3 nucleotide sequence: TGTGCCTGGGGGACGACGGGGGGCACAGATACGCAGTATTTT.

This clone was detected once. This chain connects TRBV2 to TRBJ2-3; 13 nucleotides align to TRBD2. Germline V lookup: CDR1 SNHLY, CDR2 FYNNEI. The ends lost 6 bases at V and 5 bases at J; junction bases unmatched: 5. The CDR3 runs to 15 residues. Here the CDR3 reads CASRELAGGEDTQYF. The CDR3 nucleotides are TGTGCCAGCAGGGAACTAGCGGGAGGGGAAGATACGCAGTATTTT.

This rearrangement joins TRBV18 to TRBJ1-4; TRBD1 might be the D (6 bases). Trimming stripped 1 base from V and 8 bases from J, with 11 bases between. This CDR3 region has 14 residues. Per germline, CDR1 KGHSH and CDR2 LQKENI. In nucleotides, the CDR3 is TGTGCCAGCTCACCACGACGTCAGGGGGAAAAACTGTTTTTT. It yields the protein CASSPRRQGEKLFF.

V and J are TRBV19 and TRBJ2-1, with a weak D call TRBD2 (6 bases). V was pared by 1 base and J by 3 bases, with 10 bases between. CDR3 size: 15 residues. Germline CDR1 and CDR2: LNHDA and SQIVND (reference sequence). The CDR3 protein is CASSIAGAVYNEQFF. DNA for the CDR3: TGTGCCAGTAGTATAGCGGGAGCGGTCTACAATGAGCAGTTCTTC. Complete variable domain (other parts from reference TRBV19 and TRBJ2-1): DGGITQSPKYLFRKEGQNVTLSCEQNLNHDAMYWYRQDPGQGLRLIYYSQIVNDFQKGDIAEGYSVSREKKESFPLTVTSAQKNPTAFYLCASSIAGAVYNEQFFGPGTRLTVL.

CDR3 amino acids: CASSLGGTRATGELFF. CDR3 nucleotide sequence: TGTGCCAGCAGCTTAGGTGGGACTAGAGCCACCGGGGAGCTGTTTTTT. This sequence joins TRBV7-9 and TRBJ2-2; 8 nucleotides agree with TRBD2. With V trimmed by 1 base and J by 4 bases, 5 bases remained unmatched. Germline-derived CDR1 and CDR2 are SEHNR and FQNEAQ (reference sequence). This CDR3 region has 16 residues.

The V gene is TRBV7-3, the J gene TRBJ1-2, with D maybe TRBD1 (6 bases). CDR1 SGHTA and CDR2 FQGTGA come from the germline V gene. V was cut by 5 bases and J by 8 bases, with 21 bases left in between. This CDR3 spans 15 amino acids. The CDR3 here is CASSLEQGRASGYTF. In DNA, the CDR3 is TGTGCCAGCAGCCTTGAACAGGGAAGGGCAAGCGGCTACACCTTC. The full variable domain, with the rest looked up from reference TRBV7-3 and TRBJ1-2, is GAGVSQTPSNKVTEKGKYVELRCDPISGHTALYWYRQSLGQGPEFLIYFQGTGAADDSGLPNDRFFAVRPEGSVSTLKIQRTERGDSAVYLCASSLEQGRASGYTFGSGTRLTVV.

The chain has TRBV5-5 and TRBJ1-3; no reliable D call. Germline V gene data show CDR1 as SGHKS and CDR2 as YYEKEE (reference sequence). The V gene lost 8 bases and the J gene lost 3 bases, with 21 bases spanning the gap. The CDR3 is made up of 16 amino acids. CDR3 loop: CASTAPGKKVGNTIYF. As DNA, the CDR3 is TGTGCCAGTACCGCGCCCGGGAAAAAAGTTGGAAACACCATATATTTT.

This chain uses TRBV10-1 with TRBJ1-5; D gene uncertain. V lost 7 bases and J 0 bases, leaving 13 bases between the germline ends. CDR3 length: 15 amino acids. Germline CDR1 is WNHNN and CDR2 is SYGVQD (reference sequence). The CDR3 spells CASNGPGSSNQPQHF. The DNA for the CDR3 is TGCGCCAGCAATGGACCGGGCTCTAGCAATCAGCCCCAGCATTTT.

This chain links TRBV28 with TRBJ1-4, with D unclear. The germline V gene has CDR1 MDHEN and CDR2 SYDVKM. The CDR3 has 14 residues. Trimming left V 7 bases short and J 3 bases short, with 12 bases between. CDR3 coding DNA: TGTGCCAGCAAACGGGGAGGAGCTAATGAAAAACTGTTTTTT. Encoded protein: CASKRGGANEKLFF.

The sample holds one count of this clone. This sequence joins TRBV13 and TRBJ1-4; D unclear. There are 15 residues in the CDR3. Trimming took off 1 base at V and 4 bases at J, with 10 bases between the two ends. Germline V gene sequence: CDR1 PRHDT, CDR2 FYEKMQ (reference sequence). The CDR3 DNA reads as TGTGCCAGCAGCTTAGTAGCAGGAGATAATGAAAAACTGTTTTTT. Its translation is CASSLVAGDNEKLFF.

As for this clone: The sample has other DNA sequences that encode this CDR3 too. The rearrangement uses TRBV7-2 and TRBJ1-1; D unresolved. The V end lost 3 bases, the J end lost 2 bases, and 7 bases lay between the germline ends. The CDR3 has 13 amino acids. The germline CDR1 and CDR2 sequences are SGHTA and FQGNSA. CDR3 sequence (DNA): TGTGCCAGCAGCTTCCGGGCTAACACTGAAGCTTTCTTT. Translation gives CASSFRANTEAFF.

The chain carries TRBV5-1 and TRBJ1-4; D not certain. This CDR3 is built from 13 residues. The germline CDR1 and CDR2 sequences are SGHRS and YFSETQ. The V gene lost 2 bases and the J gene lost 5 bases, with 7 bases spanning the gap. The CDR3 loop is CASSLSLNEKLFF. CDR3 DNA: TGCGCCAGCAGCTTAAGCCTCAATGAAAAACTGTTTTTT. The variable domain in full, with the rest retrieved from reference TRBV5-1 and TRBJ1-4, is KAGVTQTPRYLIKTRGQQVTLSCSPISGHRSVSWYQQTPGQGLQFLFEYFSETQRNKGNFPGRFSGRQFSNSRSEMNVSTLELGDSALYLCASSLSLNEKLFFGSGTQLSVL.